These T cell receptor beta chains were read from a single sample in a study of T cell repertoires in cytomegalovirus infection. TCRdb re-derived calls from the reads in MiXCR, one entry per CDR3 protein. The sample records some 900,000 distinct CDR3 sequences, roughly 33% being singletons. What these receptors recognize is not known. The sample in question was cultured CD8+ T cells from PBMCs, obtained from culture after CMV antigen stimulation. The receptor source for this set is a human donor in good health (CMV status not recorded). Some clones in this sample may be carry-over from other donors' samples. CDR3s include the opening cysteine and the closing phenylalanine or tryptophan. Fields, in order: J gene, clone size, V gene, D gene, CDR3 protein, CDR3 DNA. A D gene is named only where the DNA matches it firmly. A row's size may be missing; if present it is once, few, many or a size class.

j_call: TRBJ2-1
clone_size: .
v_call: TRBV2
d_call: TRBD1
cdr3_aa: CASIDRVEQFF
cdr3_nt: TGTGCCAGCATCGACAGGGTCGAACAGTTCTTC

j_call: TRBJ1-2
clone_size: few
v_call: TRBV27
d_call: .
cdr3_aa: CASSSSGHYGYTF
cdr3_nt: TGTGCCAGCAGTTCCTCCGGGCATTATGGCTACACCTTC

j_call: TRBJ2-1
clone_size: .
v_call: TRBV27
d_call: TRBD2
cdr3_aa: CASSSLSKGLAGGYEQFF
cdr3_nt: TGTGCCAGCAGTTCTCTGAGTAAAGGACTAGCGGGGGGTTATGAGCAGTTCTTC

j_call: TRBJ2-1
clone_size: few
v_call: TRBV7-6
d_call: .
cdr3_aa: CASSQGSLNSYNEQFF
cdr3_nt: TGTGCCAGCAGCCAAGGAAGCCTCAACTCCTACAATGAGCAGTTCTTC

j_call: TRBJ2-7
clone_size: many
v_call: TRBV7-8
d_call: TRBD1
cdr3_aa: CASSSRRGGDLSYEQYF
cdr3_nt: TGTGCCAGCAGCTCCCGGAGAGGGGGCGATCTCTCCTACGAGCAGTACTTC

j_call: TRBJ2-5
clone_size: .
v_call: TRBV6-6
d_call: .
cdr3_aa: CASSYSNGGFQETQYF
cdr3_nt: TGTGCCAGCAGTTACTCGAATGGGGGGTTCCAAGAGACCCAGTACTTC

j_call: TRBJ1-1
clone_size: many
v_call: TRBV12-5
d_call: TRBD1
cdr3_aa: CASGWDRGGGFDTEAFF
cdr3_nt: TGTGCTAGTGGCTGGGACAGGGGAGGTGGGTTTGACACTGAAGCTTTCTTT

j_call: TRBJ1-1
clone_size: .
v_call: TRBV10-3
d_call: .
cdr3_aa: CAISESGRDYYAEAFF
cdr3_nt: TGTGCCATCAGTGAGTCTGGCAGGGACTACTACGCTGAAGCTTTCTTT

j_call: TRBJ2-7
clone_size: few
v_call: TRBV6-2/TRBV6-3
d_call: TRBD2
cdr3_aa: CASSYSGSGAPNEQYF
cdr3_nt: TGTGCCAGCAGTTACTCGGGTAGCGGGGCGCCAAACGAGCAGTACTTC

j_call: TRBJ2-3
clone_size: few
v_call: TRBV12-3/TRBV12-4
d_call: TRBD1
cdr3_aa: CASTRGQFTTDTQYF
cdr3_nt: TGTGCCAGCACCCGGGGACAGTTCACAACAGATACGCAGTATTTT

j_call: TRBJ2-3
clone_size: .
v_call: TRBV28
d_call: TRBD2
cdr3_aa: CASSFQTSGALLGTQYF
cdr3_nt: TGTGCCAGCAGTTTCCAGACTAGCGGGGCCCTTCTTGGTACGCAGTATTTT

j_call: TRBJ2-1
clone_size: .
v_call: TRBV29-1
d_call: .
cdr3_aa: CSVEAVKKSKLRVRLFF
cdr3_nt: TGCAGCGTTGAAGCTGTAAAGAAGAGTAAACTACGTGTTAGGCTGTTCTTC

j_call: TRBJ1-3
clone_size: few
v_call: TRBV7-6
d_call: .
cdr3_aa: CASSHDITGNTIYF
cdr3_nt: TGTGCCAGCAGCCACGACATCACTGGAAACACCATATATTTT

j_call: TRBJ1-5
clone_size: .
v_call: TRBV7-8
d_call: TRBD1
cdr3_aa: CASRPTGDENQPQHF
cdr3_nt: TGTGCCAGCAGACCAACAGGGGACGAAAATCAGCCCCAGCATTTT

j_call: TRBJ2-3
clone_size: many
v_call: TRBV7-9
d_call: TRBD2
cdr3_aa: CASTPGGTQYF
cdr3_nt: TGTGCCAGCACCCCCGGGGGGACGCAGTATTTT

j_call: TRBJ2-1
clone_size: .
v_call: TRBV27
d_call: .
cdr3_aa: CASSFGSTGNEQFF
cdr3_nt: TGTGCCAGCAGTTTTGGGTCTACAGGAAATGAGCAGTTCTTC

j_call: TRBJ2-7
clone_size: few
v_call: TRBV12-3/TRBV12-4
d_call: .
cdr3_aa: CASSLGGKEDEQYF
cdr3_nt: TGTGCCAGCAGTTTAGGAGGGAAAGAGGACGAGCAGTACTTC

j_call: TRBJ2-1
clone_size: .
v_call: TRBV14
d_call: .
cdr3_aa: CASSQDQWDEQFF
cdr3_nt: TGTGCCAGCAGCCAAGATCAATGGGATGAGCAGTTCTTC

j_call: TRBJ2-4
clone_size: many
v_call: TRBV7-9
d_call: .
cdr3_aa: CASSGNKDLHGAKNIQYF
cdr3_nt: TGTGCCAGCAGCGGAAATAAGGACCTACACGGGGCCAAAAACATTCAGTACTTC

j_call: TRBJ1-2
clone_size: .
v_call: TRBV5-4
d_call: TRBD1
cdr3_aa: CASSPRDRGGYTF
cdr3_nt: TGTGCCAGCAGCCCCCGGGACAGGGGTGGCTACACCTTC

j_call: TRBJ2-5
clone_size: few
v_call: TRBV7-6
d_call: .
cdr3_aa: CASSLRVDTPFF
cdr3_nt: TGTGCCAGCAGCCTACGAGTTGACACACCATTCTTC

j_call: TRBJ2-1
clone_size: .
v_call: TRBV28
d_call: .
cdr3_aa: CASSSFWDPRGTLGYNEQFF
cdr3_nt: TGTGCCAGCAGCTCTTTTTGGGACCCGAGGGGAACCTTGGGGTACAATGAGCAGTTCTTC

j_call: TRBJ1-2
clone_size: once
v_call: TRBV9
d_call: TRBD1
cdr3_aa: CASSVPGQGENYGYTF
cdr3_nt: TGTGCCAGCAGCGTACCCGGACAGGGCGAGAACTATGGCTACACCTTC

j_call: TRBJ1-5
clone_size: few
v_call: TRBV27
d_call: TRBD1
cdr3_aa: CASSLGFPDRAGQPQHF
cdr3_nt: TGTGCCAGCAGTTTGGGATTCCCCGACAGGGCGGGTCAGCCCCAGCATTTT

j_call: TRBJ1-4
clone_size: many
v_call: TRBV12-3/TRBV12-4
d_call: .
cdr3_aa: CASSLLAGPHRYDEKLFF
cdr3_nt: TGTGCCAGCAGTTTATTAGCAGGTCCCCACCGTTATGATGAAAAACTGTTTTTT

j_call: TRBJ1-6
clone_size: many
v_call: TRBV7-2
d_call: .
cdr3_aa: CASSLEANSPLHF
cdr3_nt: TGTGCCAGCAGCTTAGAGGCGAATTCACCCCTCCACTTT

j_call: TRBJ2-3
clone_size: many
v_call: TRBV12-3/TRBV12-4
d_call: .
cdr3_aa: CASSPSDRPTQYF
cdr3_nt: TGTGCCAGCAGTCCTTCGGACAGACCTACGCAGTATTTT

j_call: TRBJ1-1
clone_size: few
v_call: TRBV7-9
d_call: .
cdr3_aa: CASSPQGGLVNTEAFF
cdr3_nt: TGTGCCAGCAGCCCACAGGGAGGTTTGGTGAACACTGAAGCTTTCTTT

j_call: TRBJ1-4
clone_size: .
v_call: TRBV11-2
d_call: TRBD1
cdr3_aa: CASSRTGAGEKLFF
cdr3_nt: TGTGCCAGCAGCCGGACAGGGGCGGGTGAAAAACTGTTTTTT

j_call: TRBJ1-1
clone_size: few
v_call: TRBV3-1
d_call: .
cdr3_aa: CASSQVDAGNTEAFF
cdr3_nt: TGTGCCAGCAGCCAAGTAGACGCAGGGAACACTGAAGCTTTCTTT

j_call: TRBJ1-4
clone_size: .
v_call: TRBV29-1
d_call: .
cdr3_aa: CSAKSGEKLFF
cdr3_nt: TGCAGCGCCAAAAGTGGTGAAAAACTGTTTTTT

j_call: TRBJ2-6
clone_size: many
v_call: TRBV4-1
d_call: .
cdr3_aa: CASSQGGANVLTF
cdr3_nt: TGCGCCAGCAGCCAGGGTGGGGCCAACGTCCTGACTTTC

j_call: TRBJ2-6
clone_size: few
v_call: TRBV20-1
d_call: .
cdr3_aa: CSAPWANVLTF
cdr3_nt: TGCAGTGCCCCTTGGGCCAACGTCCTGACTTTC

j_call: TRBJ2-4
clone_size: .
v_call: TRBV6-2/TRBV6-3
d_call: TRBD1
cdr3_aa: CASSQFEGAPKNIQYF
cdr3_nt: TGTGCCAGCAGCCAATTCGAGGGGGCGCCTAAAAACATTCAGTACTTC

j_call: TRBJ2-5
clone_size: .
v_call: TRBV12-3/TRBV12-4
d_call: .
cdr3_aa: CASSRRGPQETQYF
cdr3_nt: TGTGCCAGTTCCAGGAGAGGGCCCCAAGAGACCCAGTACTTC

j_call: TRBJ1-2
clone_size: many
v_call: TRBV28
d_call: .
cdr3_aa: CASEEENTRDSHGYTF
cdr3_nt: TGTGCCAGCGAAGAAGAGAATACCCGGGACTCACATGGCTACACCTTC

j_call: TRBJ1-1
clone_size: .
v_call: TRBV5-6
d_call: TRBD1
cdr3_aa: CASSTTGDMNTEAFF
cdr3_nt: TGTGCCAGCAGCACGACAGGGGACATGAACACTGAAGCTTTCTTT

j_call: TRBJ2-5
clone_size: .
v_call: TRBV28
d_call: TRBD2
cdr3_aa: CASQTSGGAEEQETQYF
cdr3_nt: TGTGCCAGTCAGACTAGCGGGGGGGCCGAGGAGCAAGAGACCCAGTACTTC

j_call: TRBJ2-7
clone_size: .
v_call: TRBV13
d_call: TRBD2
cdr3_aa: CANSLGFDGGAGYEQYF
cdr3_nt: TGTGCCAACAGCTTAGGATTTGACGGGGGGGCAGGTTACGAGCAGTACTTC

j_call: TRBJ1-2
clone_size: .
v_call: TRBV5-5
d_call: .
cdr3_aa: CASSWGSINGYTF
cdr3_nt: TGTGCCAGCAGCTGGGGGTCCATCAATGGCTACACCTTC

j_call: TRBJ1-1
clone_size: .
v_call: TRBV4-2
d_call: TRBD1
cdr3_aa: CASSQDLTGDRPVFNTEAFF
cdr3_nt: TGTGCCAGCAGCCAAGATCTGACCGGGGACAGGCCTGTTTTTAACACTGAAGCTTTCTTT

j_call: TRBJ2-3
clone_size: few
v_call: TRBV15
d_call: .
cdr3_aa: CATSRDRGSSTDTQYF
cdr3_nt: TGTGCCACCAGCAGAGATCGGGGGAGTAGCACAGATACGCAGTATTTT

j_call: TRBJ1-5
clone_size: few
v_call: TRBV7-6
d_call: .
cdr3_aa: CASSLGGTGGQPQHF
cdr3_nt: TGTGCCAGCAGCTTAGGGGGAACAGGAGGTCAGCCCCAGCATTTT

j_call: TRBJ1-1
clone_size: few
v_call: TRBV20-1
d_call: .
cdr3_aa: CSAIIGSSPFEAFF
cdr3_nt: TGCAGTGCTATAATAGGCAGCTCGCCCTTTGAAGCTTTCTTT